This T cell receptor beta chain was captured by sequencing in a study of T cells in Graves' hyperthyroidism and ophthalmopathy. Broader study findings: Classification by a 13 V-J model distinguished ophthalmopathy from stable hyperthyroidism.

Diagnosing involved the use of clinical symptoms, serum thyroxine and TRAb, thyroid ultrasound and orbital computed tomography. PBMCs were derived from roughly 10 ml fresh peripheral blood. Amplification yielded TCR beta CDR3 regions, with RNA transcripts as the source. Researchers ran a first-round RT-PCR on the TCR CDR3 using the HTBI primer set. One entry per CDR3 protein results from TCRdb running MiXCR on the multiplex PCR reads. The sample includes 250,000 to 300,000 distinct CDR3 sequences, about 14% of them seen just once. This clonotype occurred many times. Its antigen is undetermined. V lost 5 bases to trimming and J lost 6 bases; unmatched junction nucleotides: 13. CDR3 length equals 16 residues. In germline, CDR1 is MNHNS, CDR2 SASEGT.

This clonotype was sampled from a woman aged 25 to 39 with Graves' hyperthyroidism that later progressed to Graves' ophthalmopathy. The sequencing sample was made of blood. V is TRBV6-1 and J is TRBJ2-4, with TRBD1 matching over 7 bases. The CDR3 nucleotides read TGTGCCAGCAGTTCGTCGCCCGTGACAGGGATAAACATTCAGTACTTC. This gives the protein CASSSSPVTGINIQYF.